These 15 T cell receptor beta chains were all obtained from the same sample, sequenced in a study of regulatory T cells in long-lasting Graves disease. The time point was: newly diagnosed GD, antithyroid drugs for less than 3 months. TCR sequences were obtained from RNA taken from PBMCs. Arm-PCR of CDR3 regions and iRepertoire HTBI primers were the basis on which TCR beta libraries were built. Each CDR3 protein gets one entry after TCRdb re-called the multiplex PCR reads with MiXCR. In the table there are 350,000 to 550,000 distinct CDR3 sequences, over 15% of which are singletons. These same records also appear under a second study, on T cells in Graves' hyperthyroidism and ophthalmopathy.

The sequenced sample was peripheral blood mononuclear cells (PBMCs), obtained at new diagnosis, from a patient treated with antithyroid drugs. These receptor sequences come from a woman younger than 30 with Graves disease.

This clonotype came up many times. The chain carries TRBV29-1 and TRBJ2-7, with 7 positions matching TRBD2. The V gene end was trimmed by 4 bases and the J gene end by 0 bases; junction bases not matched to a gene: 9. CDR1 is SQVTM and CDR2 is ANQGSEA in the germline V gene. CDR3 length equals 15 residues. CDR3 region: CSVGLWGRASYEQYF. CDR3 DNA sequence: TGCAGCGTTGGGCTTTGGGGGAGGGCCTCCTACGAGCAGTACTTC.

The chain uses TRBV20-1 and TRBJ2-5; 13 nucleotides agree with TRBD2. The CDR3 consists of 14 residues. Germline V gene lookup returns CDR1 DFQATT and CDR2 SNEGSKA (reference sequence). The junction had 4 bases not matched to a gene; V was cut back by 6 bases and J by 3 bases. CDR3 amino acids: CSARGLAGEETQYF. CDR3 in DNA: TGCAGTGCCCGAGGACTAGCGGGAGAAGAGACCCAGTACTTC.

As concerns this clonotype: A read error may explain this, as a much larger clone is one base away. For the CDR3, the DNA is TGTGCCAGCAGCTTGAGGGAGGGACTTTCGAGCTCCTACAATGAGCAGTTCTTC. The encoded protein is CASSLREGLSSSYNEQFF. The chain joins TRBV7-2 to TRBJ2-1, with 7 bases identical to TRBD2. After removal of 3 bases from V and 0 bases from J, the junction contained 11 bases not matched to a gene. The CDR3 totals 18 residues. Per the germline V gene, CDR1 is SGHTA and CDR2 is FQGNSA.

The genes are TRBV12-3 or TRBV12-4 and TRBJ2-3; maybe TRBD1 (6 bases). There are 16 residues in the CDR3. The V end was cut by 10 bases, the J end by 0 bases, with 20 bases between. The CDR3 DNA reads as TGTGCCATCCTTACAGGGTCGGCTTCTAGCACAGATACGCAGTATTTT. Residues: CAILTGSASSTDTQYF.

Here the CDR3 reads CASSPTHTNYGYTF. The CDR3 nucleotides are TGTGCCAGTAGTCCTACACATACCAACTATGGCTACACCTTC. The genes are TRBV19 and TRBJ1-2; no clear D. Trimming shortened V by 5 bases and J by 2 bases, and 12 bases separated the two germline ends. Germline values: CDR1 LNHDA, CDR2 SQIVND (reference sequence). CDR3 length equals 14 residues.

J is TRBJ2-1 and V is TRBV15, with TRBD2 identical over 11 bases. Trimming took 5 bases from V and 1 from J; bases not matched to a gene: 7. CDR1 is LNHNV and CDR2 is YYDKDF in the germline V gene (reference sequence). The CDR3 runs to 17 residues. The CDR3, as DNA: TGTGCCACCAGCCGGCCTAGCGGGAGGAGATCCTACAATGAGCAGTTCTTC. As protein: CATSRPSGRRSYNEQFF. The whole variable domain, filled in from reference TRBV15 and TRBJ2-1, reads DAMVIQNPRYQVTQFGKPVTLSCSQTLNHNVMYWYQQKSSQAPKLLFHYYDKDFNNEADTPDNFQSRRPNTSFCFLDIRSPGLGDTAMYLCATSRPSGRRSYNEQFFGPGTRLTVL.

Ten or more counts support this clonotype. V gene TRBV28 combines with J gene TRBJ2-7; TRBD2 matches 7 bases. J gave up 2 bases and V 5 bases, and 6 bases lay outside the gene matches. CDR1 is MDHEN, CDR2 SYDVKM, per germline. This CDR3 comprises 14 residues. The CDR3 DNA sequence: TGTGCCAGCAGTCCCGGGAGGCCCCCCTACGAGCAGTACTTC. This encodes CASSPGRPPYEQYF.

This clonotype occurred a few times. The chain has TRBV27 and TRBJ1-4; D not resolved. This CDR3 has 15 amino acids. The germline CDR1 and CDR2 sequences are MNHEY and SMNVEV (reference sequence). V was trimmed by 5 bases and J by 6 bases, leaving 16 bases between them. The CDR3 protein is CASSETGRAYEKLFF. CDR3 in DNA: TGTGCCAGCAGTGAAACTGGAAGGGCTTATGAAAAACTGTTTTTT.

This sequence joins TRBV11-2 and TRBJ2-1, with TRBD2 matching 11 bases. Per germline, CDR1 SGHAT and CDR2 FQNNGV. There are 16 residues in the CDR3. With 3 bases clipped from V and 4 bases from J, the junction kept 5 bases outside the gene matches. The CDR3 here is CASSLTSGKGYNEQFF. As DNA, the CDR3 is TGTGCCAGCAGCTTGACTAGCGGGAAGGGTTACAATGAGCAGTTCTTC.

V usage is TRBV28 and J usage is TRBJ1-2; 7 bases line up with TRBD1. Trimming took 1 base from V and 7 from J; bases not matched to a gene: 6. CDR1 is MDHEN and CDR2 is SYDVKM in the germline V gene. The CDR3 consists of 14 residues. The CDR3 DNA sequence: TGTGCCAGCAGTTTATCGGGGACAGCACGTGGCTACACCTTC. Translated, it gives CASSLSGTARGYTF.

This clonotype was counted only a few times. V and J are TRBV4-1 and TRBJ2-3, with unresolved D. Germline V lookup: CDR1 MGHRA, CDR2 YSYEKL. V shed 4 bases and J shed 4 bases, with 9 bases lying between them. The CDR3 totals 13 residues. The CDR3 nucleotides read TGCGCCAGCAGCCCCCAGGATGCAGATACGCAGTATTTT. Its protein product is CASSPQDADTQYF.

This clonotype was counted ten times or more. This chain uses TRBV7-2 with TRBJ2-1; 9 bases align to TRBD2. Germline CDR1 is SGHTA and CDR2 is FQGNSA. V was pared by 4 bases and J by 4 bases, with 11 bases of the junction left unmatched. This CDR3 spans 17 amino acids. The CDR3 DNA reads TGTGCCAGCAGCTCTAGGGCCGGGACTAGCTATTACAATGAGCAGTTCTTC. Its protein product is CASSSRAGTSYYNEQFF.

The J gene is TRBJ2-5, the V gene TRBV12-3 or TRBV12-4; D not resolved. This CDR3 spans 14 amino acids. V was cut by 1 base and J by 3 bases, with 9 bases left in between. The CDR3, as DNA: TGTGCCAGCAGTTTAGGACCTCGGGAAGAGACCCAGTACTTC. Protein product: CASSLGPREETQYF.

The CDR3 here is CASSLKGSNSYEQYF. The CDR3, as DNA: TGCGCCAGCAGCTTGAAGGGGTCGAACTCCTACGAGCAGTACTTC. V and J are TRBV5-1 and TRBJ2-7, with D maybe TRBD1 (5 bases). Germline CDR1 and CDR2: SGHRS and YFSETQ. The length of the CDR3 is 15 residues. Trimming left V 1 base short and J 0 bases short, with 11 bases between. Full variable domain (missing parts from reference TRBV5-1 and TRBJ2-7): KAGVTQTPRYLIKTRGQQVTLSCSPISGHRSVSWYQQTPGQGLQFLFEYFSETQRNKGNFPGRFSGRQFSNSRSEMNVSTLELGDSALYLCASSLKGSNSYEQYFGPGTRLTVT.

The V call is TRBV11-2, the J call TRBJ2-1, with 8 bases fitting TRBD2. The length of the CDR3 is 17 residues. After removal of 7 bases from V and 6 bases from J, the junction contained 17 bases not matched to a gene. The germline V gene encodes CDR1 SGHAT and CDR2 FQNNGV. Written as DNA, the CDR3 is TGTGCCAGCAAACCTCTATCCGGGACTAGAACCCCCAATGAGCAGTTCTTC. It translates to CASKPLSGTRTPNEQFF.